The 16 T cell receptor beta chains given below trace back to one sample, sequenced in a study of control samples from healthy donors and cancer patients. TCRdb's copy holds only in-frame clones and misses some; the assay was immunoSEQ multiplex PCR. The top ten hold around 1.6% of the sample, which has around 150,000 clones, almost 90% seen once. Sequenced: blood. The receptor source for this set is a man between 18 and 29 years old in good health.

This chain connects TRBV19 to TRBJ1-4; D is unclear. This CDR3 has 12 residues. V was pared by 5 bases and J by 8 bases, with 9 bases between. CDR1 is LNHDA and CDR2 is SQIVND in the germline V gene (reference sequence). CDR3 coding DNA: TGTGCCAGTAGTGCGGCCGGGGAAAAACTGTTTTTT. Translated, it gives CASSAAGEKLFF.

The chain uses TRBV28 and TRBJ1-2, with 9 bases lining up with TRBD1. The germline V gene has CDR1 MDHEN and CDR2 SYDVKM. CDR3 length equals 16 residues. Losses at the gene ends were 5 bases for V and 3 bases for J; bases not matched to a gene: 10. CDR3 in DNA: TGTGCCAGCAGTCAGAGCCGGGGACAGGGTCACTATGGCTACACCTTC. Amino acid sequence: CASSQSRGQGHYGYTF.

J is TRBJ1-4 and V is TRBV7-8; D unresolved. The CDR3 is 13 residues long. Germline V gene sequence: CDR1 SGHVS, CDR2 FQNEAQ. V was trimmed by 5 bases and J by 4 bases, leaving 8 bases between them. The CDR3 spells CASSPPDNEKLFF. CDR3 nucleotide sequence: TGTGCCAGCAGCCCCCCAGATAATGAAAAACTGTTTTTT.

The J gene is TRBJ2-5, the V gene TRBV5-8; D is unclear. The CDR3 covers 10 residues. The V end lost 5 bases, the J end lost 4 bases, and 3 bases lay between the germline ends. In germline, CDR1 is SGHTS, CDR2 YDEGEE. The CDR3 DNA reads as TGTGCCAGCAGGTTAGAGACCCAGTACTTC. Translating gives CASRLETQYF.

The chain combines TRBV5-1 with TRBJ2-7; D is uncertain. Germline assignment: CDR1 SGHRS and CDR2 YFSETQ. The CDR3 spans 14 residues. V was cut by 2 bases and J by 2 bases, with 11 bases left in between. CDR3 nucleotide sequence: TGCGCCAGCAGCTTAGGGAATTGGCCCTACGAGCAGTACTTC. Translating gives CASSLGNWPYEQYF.

In its sample, this clone was seen once. The CDR3 nucleotides read TGTGCCAGCAGCTCATTTGACAGGAGGGACACTGAAGCTTTCTTT. The encoded protein is CASSSFDRRDTEAFF. The V and J genes are TRBV7-2 and TRBJ1-1, with a possible D match to TRBD1 (6 bases). The CDR3 sequence is 15 residues long. V was cut by 4 bases and J by 3 bases, with 15 bases left in between. CDR1 SGHTA and CDR2 FQGNSA come from the germline V gene. The full variable domain, its missing parts supplied by reference TRBV7-2 and TRBJ1-1, is GAGVSQSPSNKVTEKGKDVELRCDPISGHTALYWYRQSLGQGLEFLIYFQGNSAPDKSGLPSDRFSAERTGGSVSTLTIQRTQQEDSAVYLCASSSFDRRDTEAFFGQGTRLTVV.

J is TRBJ1-4 and V is TRBV6-6; the D gene is possibly TRBD1 (5 bases). Trimming shortened V by 11 bases and J by 8 bases, and 15 bases separated the two germline ends. The germline V gene encodes CDR1 MNHNY and CDR2 SVGAGI (reference sequence). The CDR3 has 12 amino acids. The chain's CDR3 is CAARTWGEKLFF. The CDR3, as DNA: TGTGCCGCCAGGACATGGGGGGAAAAACTGTTTTTT.

The rearrangement uses TRBV7-9 and TRBJ2-5; 13 bases fit TRBD2. With 1 base clipped from V and 4 bases from J, the junction kept 3 bases outside the gene matches. This CDR3 is 16 amino acids long. The germline CDR1 and CDR2 sequences are SEHNR and FQNEAQ (reference sequence). The CDR3 loop is CASSLGGLAGAETQYF. Written as DNA, the CDR3 is TGTGCCAGCAGCTTAGGTGGACTAGCGGGGGCAGAGACCCAGTACTTC. Filled out from reference TRBV7-9 and TRBJ2-5, the complete variable domain reads DTGVSQNPRHKITKRGQNVTFRCDPISEHNRLYWYRQTLGQGPEFLTYFQNEAQLEKSRLLSDRFSAERPKGSFSTLEIQRTEQGDSAMYLCASSLGGLAGAETQYFGPGTRLLVL.

This clone was detected a few times. This sequence joins TRBV7-6 and TRBJ2-2, with 8 nucleotides matching TRBD1. Germline-derived CDR1 and CDR2 are SGHVS and FNYEAQ. CDR3 size: 16 residues. J lost 3 bases, V lost 5 bases, and 8 bases had no gene match. CDR3 bases: TGTGCCAGCAGCCCTAGGGTGACAGGGGACACCGGGGAGCTGTTTTTT. Residues: CASSPRVTGDTGELFF.

The chain employs TRBV12-3 or TRBV12-4 and TRBJ2-7; D is ambiguous. Trimming removed 11 bases at V and 7 bases at J, with 21 bases between. The CDR3 has 13 amino acids. The CDR3 sequence is CASRLGTYVEQYF. The CDR3 DNA is TGTGCCTCACGACTGGGTACCTACGTGGAGCAGTACTTC.

The rearrangement uses TRBV7-8 and TRBJ2-3, with D uncertain. The CDR3 spans 12 residues. Trimming pared 0 bases from V and 5 bases from J, leaving 3 bases between. Per germline, CDR1 SGHVS and CDR2 FQNEAQ. CDR3 nucleotide sequence: TGTGCCAGCAGCTTAGCACTAGATACGCAGTATTTT. Encoded protein: CASSLALDTQYF.

The gene calls are TRBV4-1 and TRBJ2-3; no definite D call. The germline CDR1 and CDR2 sequences are MGHRA and YSYEKL. V gave up 0 bases and J gave up 2 bases, with 6 bases separating them. The CDR3 sequence is 14 residues long. CDR3 in DNA: TGCGCCAGCAGCCAAGAAGACGACACAGATACGCAGTATTTT. It is translated as CASSQEDDTDTQYF.

The chain combines TRBV21-1 with TRBJ1-2; the tabulated D call, TRBD1, remains unverified against the DNA. TRBV21-1 is listed as a pseudogene. There are 12 residues in the CDR3. The CDR3 is CASSNSGVGYTF. The CDR3 DNA sequence: TGTGCCAGCAGCAACTCAGGGGTTGGCTACACCTTC.

This chain's CDR3 is CASSYDGGANQETQYF. The CDR3 DNA reads as TGTGCCAGCAGTTATGACGGCGGGGCAAATCAAGAGACCCAGTACTTC. This chain connects TRBV6-5 to TRBJ2-5; D may be TRBD2 (6 bases). The V end lost 3 bases, the J end lost 2 bases, and 16 bases lay between the germline ends. This CDR3 comprises 16 residues. The germline V gene has CDR1 MNHEY and CDR2 SVGAGI.

V is TRBV6-2 or TRBV6-3 and J is TRBJ1-1; D uncertain. Trimming took off 5 bases at V and 4 bases at J, with 14 bases between the two ends. In germline, CDR1 is MNHEY, CDR2 SVGEGT. This CDR3 is 14 amino acids long. CDR3 in DNA: TGTGCCAGCAGTCGATCGACTCGCAGCACTGAAGCTTTCTTT. This gives the protein CASSRSTRSTEAFF.

V usage is TRBV6-5 and J usage is TRBJ1-3; D uncertain. The CDR3 loop spans 14 amino acids. The ends were cut back, 2 bases at V and 2 bases at J, with 7 bases in the middle. Germline V CDR1 and CDR2: MNHEY, SVGAGI. The CDR3: CASSYSGAGNTIYF. DNA of the CDR3: TGTGCCAGCAGTTACAGCGGGGCTGGAAACACCATATATTTT.